This TCR beta chain originates from a study of T-cell reconstitution after alpha-beta-depleted transplantation in children. The study's findings and limits: Reportedly, only several hundred clones from non-depleted graft cells drove alpha-beta T-cell counts at about two months. T cells produced anew were the main source of T-cell counts and diversity one year after transplant.

A note on this clonotype: Its antigen is currently unknown.

A library of TCRbeta sequences, prepared with unique molecular identifiers, was generated. TCRdb re-called the PCR reads through MiXCR, storing one row per CDR3 protein. The data contain around 490,000 distinct CDR3 sequences, over 9.5% of them singletons. This specimen was PBMCs, mostly from graft donor cells, taken 180 days after TCRalphabeta/CD19-depleted stem cell transplant. This TCR was sampled from a female patient between 2 and 15 years old who had a stem cell transplant for aplastic anemia, so the T cells may come from the graft donor.

In nucleotides, the CDR3 is TGTGCCAGCTCACGATGGACAGGGGGCGACACCGGGGAGCTGTTTTTT. This translates into CASSRWTGGDTGELFF. The rearrangement links TRBV18 to TRBJ2-2; TRBD1 agrees at 11 bases. Germline CDR1 reads KGHSH; CDR2 reads LQKENI. This CDR3 is 16 amino acids long. The J segment lost 3 bases and the V segment lost 4 bases, leaving 4 bases of the junction unmatched.